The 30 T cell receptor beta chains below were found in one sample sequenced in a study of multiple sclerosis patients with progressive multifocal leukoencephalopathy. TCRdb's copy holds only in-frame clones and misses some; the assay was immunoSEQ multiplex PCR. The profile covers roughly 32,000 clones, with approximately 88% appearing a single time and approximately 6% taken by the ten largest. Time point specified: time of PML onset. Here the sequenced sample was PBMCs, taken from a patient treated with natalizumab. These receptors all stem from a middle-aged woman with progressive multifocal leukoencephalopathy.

The CDR3 region has the DNA TGTGCCAGCAGCCACCTGTCTCTGGATGAGCAGTTCTTC. It is translated as CASSHLSLDEQFF. This rearrangement joins TRBV7-6 to TRBJ2-1; D not resolved. The CDR3 runs 13 residues. V was cut by 5 bases and J by 8 bases, with 13 bases left in between. Germline-derived CDR1 and CDR2 are SGHVS and FNYEAQ. Filled out from reference TRBV7-6 and TRBJ2-1, the complete variable domain reads GAGVSQSPRYKVTKRGQDVALRCDPISGHVSLYWYRQALGQGPEFLTYFNYEAQQDKSGLPNDRFSAERPEGSISTLTIQRTEQRDSAMYRCASSHLSLDEQFFGPGTRLTVL.

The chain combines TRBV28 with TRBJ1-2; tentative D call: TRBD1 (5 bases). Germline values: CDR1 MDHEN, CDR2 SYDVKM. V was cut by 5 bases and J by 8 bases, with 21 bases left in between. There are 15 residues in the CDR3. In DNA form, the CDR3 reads TGTGCCAGCAGTATAACCCGGGGCCGGTGGGACGGCTACACCTTC. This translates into CASSITRGRWDGYTF.

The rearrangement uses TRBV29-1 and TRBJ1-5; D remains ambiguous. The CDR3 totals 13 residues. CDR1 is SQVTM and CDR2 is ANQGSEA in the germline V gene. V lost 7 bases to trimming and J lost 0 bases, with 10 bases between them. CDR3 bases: TGCAGCGCTACGACGGATAGCAATCAGCCCCAGCATTTT. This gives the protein CSATTDSNQPQHF.

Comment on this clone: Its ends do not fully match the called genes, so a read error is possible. CDR3 DNA sequence: TGTGCCAGCAGTGTATCGGGACAGGGGGCGAACCATGGCTATAATTCACCCCTCCACTTT. Its protein product is CASSVSGQGANHGYNSPLHF. V usage is TRBV27 and J usage is TRBJ1-6, with 12 positions matching TRBD1. The germline V gene has CDR1 MNHEY and CDR2 SMNVEV (reference sequence). The CDR3 consists of 20 residues.

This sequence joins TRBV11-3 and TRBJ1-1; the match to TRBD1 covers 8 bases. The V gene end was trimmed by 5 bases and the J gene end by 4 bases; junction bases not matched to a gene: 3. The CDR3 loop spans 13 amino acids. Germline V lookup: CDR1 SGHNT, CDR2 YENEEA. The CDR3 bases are TGTGCCAGCAGCCGACAGGGGAGCACTGAAGCTTTCTTT. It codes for CASSRQGSTEAFF.

The CDR3 DNA sequence: TGTGCCAGCTTAGACTCGGGACTAGCTAATGAGCAGTTCTTC. This sequence encodes CASLDSGLANEQFF. The gene calls are TRBV7-9 and TRBJ2-1, with 9 positions matching TRBD2. J gave up 7 bases and V 8 bases, and 9 bases lay outside the gene matches. CDR3 size: 14 residues. Germline assignment: CDR1 SEHNR and CDR2 FQNEAQ (reference sequence).

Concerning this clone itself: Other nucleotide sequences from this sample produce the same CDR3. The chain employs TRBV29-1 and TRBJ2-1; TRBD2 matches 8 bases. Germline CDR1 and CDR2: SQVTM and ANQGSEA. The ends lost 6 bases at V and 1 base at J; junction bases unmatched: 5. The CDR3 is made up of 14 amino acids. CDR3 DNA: TGCAGCGTGGGGGGCGGGGGGTCCTACAATGAGCAGTTCTTC. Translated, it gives CSVGGGGSYNEQFF.

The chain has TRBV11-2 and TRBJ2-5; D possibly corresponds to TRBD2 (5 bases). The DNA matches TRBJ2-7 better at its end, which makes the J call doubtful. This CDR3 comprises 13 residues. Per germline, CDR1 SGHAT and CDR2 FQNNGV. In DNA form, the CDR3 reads TGTGCCAGCAGCTTACAAGGCGGGTCCGAGCAGTACTTC. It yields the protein CASSLQGGSEQYF.

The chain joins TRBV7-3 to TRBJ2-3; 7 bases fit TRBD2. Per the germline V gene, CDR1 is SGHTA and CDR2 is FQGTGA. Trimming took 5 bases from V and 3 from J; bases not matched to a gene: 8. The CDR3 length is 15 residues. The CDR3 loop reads CASSPGGGPTDTQYF. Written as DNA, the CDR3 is TGTGCCAGCAGCCCGGGCGGGGGTCCTACAGATACGCAGTATTTT.

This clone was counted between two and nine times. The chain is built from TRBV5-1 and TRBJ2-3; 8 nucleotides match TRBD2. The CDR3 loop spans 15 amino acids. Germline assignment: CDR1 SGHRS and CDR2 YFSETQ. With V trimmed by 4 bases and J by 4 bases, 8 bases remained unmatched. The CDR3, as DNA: TGCGCCAGCAGCATCAACGGGGGGGCCGCAGATACGCAGTATTTT. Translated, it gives CASSINGGAADTQYF.

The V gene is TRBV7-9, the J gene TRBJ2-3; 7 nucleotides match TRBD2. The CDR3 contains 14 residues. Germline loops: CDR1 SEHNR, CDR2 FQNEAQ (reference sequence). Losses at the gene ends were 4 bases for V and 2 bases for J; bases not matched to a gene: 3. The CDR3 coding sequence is TGTGCCAGCAGCTCCGGGACTATCACAGATACGCAGTATTTT. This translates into CASSSGTITDTQYF.

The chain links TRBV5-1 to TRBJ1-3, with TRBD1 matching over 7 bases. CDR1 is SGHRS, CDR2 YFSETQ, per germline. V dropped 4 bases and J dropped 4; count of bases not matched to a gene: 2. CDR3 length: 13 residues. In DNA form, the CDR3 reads TGCGCCAGCAGCGCGGGACAGGGAAACACCATATATTTT. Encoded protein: CASSAGQGNTIYF. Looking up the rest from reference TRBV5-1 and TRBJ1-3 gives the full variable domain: KAGVTQTPRYLIKTRGQQVTLSCSPISGHRSVSWYQQTPGQGLQFLFEYFSETQRNKGNFPGRFSGRQFSNSRSEMNVSTLELGDSALYLCASSAGQGNTIYFGEGSWLTVV.

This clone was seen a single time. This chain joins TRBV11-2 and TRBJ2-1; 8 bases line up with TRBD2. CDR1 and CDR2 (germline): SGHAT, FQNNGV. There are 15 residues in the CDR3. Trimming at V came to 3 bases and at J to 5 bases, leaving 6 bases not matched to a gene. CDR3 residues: CASSFTSGMNNEQFF. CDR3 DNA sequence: TGTGCCAGCAGCTTTACTAGCGGAATGAACAATGAGCAGTTCTTC.

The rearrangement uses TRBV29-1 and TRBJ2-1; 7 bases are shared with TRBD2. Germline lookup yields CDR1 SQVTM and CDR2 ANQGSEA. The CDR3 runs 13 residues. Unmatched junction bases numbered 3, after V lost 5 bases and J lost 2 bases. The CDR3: CSVSGGTYNEQFF. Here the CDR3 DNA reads TGCAGCGTTTCCGGGGGGACCTACAATGAGCAGTTCTTC.

In DNA form, the CDR3 reads TGTGCCTGGAGGACAGCTGCGGTGAGGACCGGGGAGCTGTTTTTT. Its translation is CAWRTAAVRTGELFF. This chain uses TRBV30 with TRBJ2-2; the D gene is possibly TRBD1 (5 bases). The V and J ends lost 3 bases and 5 bases respectively, with 16 bases between them. The CDR3 is made up of 15 amino acids. Germline V CDR1 and CDR2: GTSNPN, SVGIG (reference sequence).

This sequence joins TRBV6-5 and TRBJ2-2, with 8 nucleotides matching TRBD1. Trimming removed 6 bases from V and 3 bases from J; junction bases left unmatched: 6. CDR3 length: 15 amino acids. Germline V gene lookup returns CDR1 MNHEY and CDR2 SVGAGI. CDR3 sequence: CASRVDRVDTGELFF. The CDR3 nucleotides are TGTGCCAGCAGGGTGGACAGGGTTGACACCGGGGAGCTGTTTTTT.

The CDR3 region is CASSLGGSGQPQHF. The CDR3 nucleotides are TGTGCCAGCAGCTTAGGGGGTTCTGGACAGCCCCAGCATTTT. The chain has TRBV11-2 and TRBJ1-5, with D uncertain. This CDR3 contains 14 residues. V was shortened by 1 base and J by 7 bases, with 11 bases between the two germline ends. Germline-derived CDR1 and CDR2 are SGHAT and FQNNGV.

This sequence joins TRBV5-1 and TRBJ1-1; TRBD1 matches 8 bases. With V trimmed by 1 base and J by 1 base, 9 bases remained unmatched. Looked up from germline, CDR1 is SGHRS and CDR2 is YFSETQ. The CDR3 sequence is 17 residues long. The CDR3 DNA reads TGCGCCAGCAGCTTGTCATTGGTCGGACAGGGGAACACTGAAGCTTTCTTT. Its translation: CASSLSLVGQGNTEAFF.

DNA of the CDR3: TGCGCCAGCAGCCAGGACTACGCGGGCTCTAGGGCAGATACGCAGTATTTT. It is translated as CASSQDYAGSRADTQYF. The V call is TRBV4-3, the J call TRBJ2-3, with D tentatively TRBD2 (6 bases). Germline V gives CDR1 LGHNA, CDR2 YSLEER. Trimming removed 3 bases at V and 4 bases at J, with 20 bases between. The CDR3 is 17 residues long.

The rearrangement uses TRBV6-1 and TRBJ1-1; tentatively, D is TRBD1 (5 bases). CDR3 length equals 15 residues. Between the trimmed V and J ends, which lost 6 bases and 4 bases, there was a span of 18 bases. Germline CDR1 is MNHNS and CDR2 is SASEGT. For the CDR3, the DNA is TGTGCCAGCAGAGAGGGGCGCGGATGGAGCACTGAAGCTTTCTTT. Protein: CASREGRGWSTEAFF.

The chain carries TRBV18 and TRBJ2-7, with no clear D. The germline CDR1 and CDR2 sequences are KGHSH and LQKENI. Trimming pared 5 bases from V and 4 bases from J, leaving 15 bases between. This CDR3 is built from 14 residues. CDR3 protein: CASSGTGFVYEQYF. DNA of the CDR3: TGTGCCAGCTCAGGCACGGGCTTCGTTTACGAGCAGTACTTC.

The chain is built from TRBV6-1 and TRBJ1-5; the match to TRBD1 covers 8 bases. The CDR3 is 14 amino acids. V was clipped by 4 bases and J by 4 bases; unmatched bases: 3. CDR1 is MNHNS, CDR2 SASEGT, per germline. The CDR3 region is CASSGWTGNQPQHF. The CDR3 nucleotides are TGTGCCAGCAGTGGGTGGACAGGGAATCAGCCCCAGCATTTT.

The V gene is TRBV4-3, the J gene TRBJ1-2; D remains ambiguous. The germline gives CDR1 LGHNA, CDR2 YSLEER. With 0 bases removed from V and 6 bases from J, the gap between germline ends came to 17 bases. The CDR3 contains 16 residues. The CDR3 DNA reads TGCGCCAGCAGCCAAGAATCAGTGATCTGGCAGGATGGCTACACCTTC. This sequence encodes CASSQESVIWQDGYTF.

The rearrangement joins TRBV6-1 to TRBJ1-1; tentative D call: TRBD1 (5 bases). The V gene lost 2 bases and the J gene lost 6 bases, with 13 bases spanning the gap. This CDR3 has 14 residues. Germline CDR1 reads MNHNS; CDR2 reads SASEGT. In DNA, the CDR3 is TGTGCCAGCAGTGAAAGAAGGACGGGGGCTGAAGCTTTCTTT. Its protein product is CASSERRTGAEAFF.

CDR3 protein: CASSPSPGTPGANVLTF. The DNA for the CDR3 is TGTGCCAGCAGCCCCAGTCCCGGGACCCCTGGGGCCAACGTCCTGACTTTC. The chain uses TRBV7-8 and TRBJ2-6; either TRBD1 or TRBD2 may supply D (5 bases each). Germline values: CDR1 SGHVS, CDR2 FQNEAQ. The CDR3 contains 17 residues. Trimming cost V 5 bases and J 2 bases, with 16 bases left between them.

CDR3 protein: CASSLRPDSYEQYF. In DNA form, the CDR3 reads TGTGCCAGCAGCTTGCGTCCAGACTCCTACGAGCAGTACTTC. The rearrangement uses TRBV5-6 and TRBJ2-7, with D unresolved. The length of the CDR3 is 14 residues. Deletions cut 1 base from V and 0 bases from J, with 8 bases between. Per the germline V gene, CDR1 is SGHDT and CDR2 is YYEEEE. Full variable domain (rest looked up from reference TRBV5-6 and TRBJ2-7): DAGVTQSPTHLIKTRGQQVTLRCSPKSGHDTVSWYQQALGQGPQFIFQYYEEEERQRGNFPDRFSGHQFPNYSSELNVNALLLGDSALYLCASSLRPDSYEQYFGPGTRLTVT.

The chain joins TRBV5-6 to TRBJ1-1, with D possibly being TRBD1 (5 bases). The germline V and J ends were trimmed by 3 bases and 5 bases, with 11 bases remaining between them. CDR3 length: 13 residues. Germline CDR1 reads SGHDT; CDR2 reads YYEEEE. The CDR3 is CASSWDGSTEAFF. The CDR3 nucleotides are TGTGCCAGCAGCTGGGACGGGAGTACTGAAGCTTTCTTT.

The CDR3 DNA reads as TGCGCCAGCAGCTTAAACTACAATGAGCAGTTCTTC. It yields the protein CASSLNYNEQFF. The gene calls are TRBV5-1 and TRBJ2-1, with no clear D. Germline V gives CDR1 SGHRS, CDR2 YFSETQ. Trimming removed 2 bases from V and 3 bases from J, with 3 bases in between. This CDR3 is 12 amino acids long.

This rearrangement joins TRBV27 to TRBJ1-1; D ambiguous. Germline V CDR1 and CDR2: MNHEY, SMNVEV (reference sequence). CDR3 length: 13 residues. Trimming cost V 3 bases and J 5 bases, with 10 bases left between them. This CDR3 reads CASSFLRRTEAFF. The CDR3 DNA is TGTGCCAGCAGTTTCCTCCGAAGGACTGAAGCTTTCTTT.

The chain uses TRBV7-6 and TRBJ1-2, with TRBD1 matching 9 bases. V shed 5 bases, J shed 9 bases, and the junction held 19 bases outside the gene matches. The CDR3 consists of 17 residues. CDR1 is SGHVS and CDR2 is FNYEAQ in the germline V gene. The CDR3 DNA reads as TGTGCCAGCAGCCTAAACCCCGGCACGGGACAGGGAGGGAGCTACACCTTC. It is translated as CASSLNPGTGQGGSYTF.